Listed below are T cell receptor beta chains from one sample, sequenced in a study of beta chain features in type 1 diabetes. Profiling relied on immunoSEQ multiplex PCR, and the TCRdb table lists in-frame clones only, not all of them. The sample shows a few hundred thousand clones, around 16% of them seen only once. Sequencing was carried out using naive CD4+ T cells from blood. The receptors originated from a man aged 30 to 45 with type 1 diabetes. The CDR3 runs from the conserved cysteine through the conserved F or W. D genes are given only for firm matches. The size field is filled for only some rows; it gives once, few, many or a size class.

TRBV6-6	TRBJ2-1	TRBD2	few	CASKSGSFNEQFF	TGTGCCAGCAAGAGCGGGAGCTTCAATGAGCAGTTCTTC
TRBV28	TRBJ2-7	.	few	CAISPGVVLYEQYF	TGTGCCATCTCTCCAGGGGTCGTTCTCTACGAGCAGTACTTC
TRBV7-3	TRBJ2-5	.	.	CASSLNQGGETQYF	TGTGCCAGCAGCTTAAATCAGGGAGGAGAGACCCAGTACTTC
TRBV29-1	TRBJ2-1	TRBD1	few	CSPRDRAYNEQFF	TGCAGCCCCCGGGACAGGGCTTACAATGAGCAGTTCTTC
TRBV18	TRBJ2-5	.	.	CASSPRTVRETQYF	TGTGCCAGCTCACCCCGGACAGTGCGAGAGACCCAGTACTTC
TRBV9	TRBJ1-4	.	.	CASSETGEFNEKLFF	TGTGCCAGCAGCGAGACAGGTGAATTTAATGAAAAACTGTTTTTT
TRBV25-1	TRBJ1-2	TRBD1	.	CASSESPGQGNYGYTF	TGTGCCAGCAGTGAATCCCCAGGACAGGGTAACTATGGCTACACCTTC
TRBV7-7	TRBJ2-5	TRBD1	.	CASSAGTGASRETQYF	TGTGCCAGCAGCGCCGGGACAGGGGCCTCCAGAGAGACCCAGTACTTC
TRBV7-2	TRBJ1-2	.	few	CASSTRREGEKGYTF	TGTGCCAGCAGCACCCGCCGGGAGGGAGAAAAGGGCTACACCTTC
TRBV5-1	TRBJ2-1	.	.	CASSTTDHYNEQFF	TGCGCCAGCAGCACCACGGACCACTACAATGAGCAGTTCTTC
TRBV29-1	TRBJ1-5	TRBD1	few	CSVGWTGNQPQHF	TGCAGCGTTGGGTGGACAGGGAATCAGCCCCAGCATTTT
TRBV29-1	TRBJ2-7	.	.	CSAIQGYEQYF	TGCAGCGCTATACAGGGATACGAGCAGTACTTC
TRBV4-1	TRBJ2-6	.	few	CASSLGPPEVGPGANVLTF	TGCGCCAGCAGCCTCGGGCCTCCGGAGGTTGGCCCTGGGGCCAACGTCCTGACTTTC
TRBV6-1	TRBJ2-3	TRBD2	.	CASSSLAGVTDTQYF	TGTGCCAGCAGCTCTCTAGCGGGAGTCACAGATACGCAGTATTTT
TRBV29-1	TRBJ2-7	.	.	CSVDQGGYEQYF	TGCAGCGTTGATCAGGGGGGTTACGAGCAGTACTTC
TRBV7-2	TRBJ2-2	.	.	CASSLNSLAGELFF	TGTGCCAGCAGCTTAAACTCCCTAGCCGGGGAGCTGTTTTTT
TRBV7-3	TRBJ2-3	TRBD1	.	CASSPRDRFTDTQYF	TGTGCCAGCAGCCCCCGGGACAGATTCACAGATACGCAGTATTTT
TRBV15	TRBJ2-5	TRBD2	few	CATSRGVAGDRETQYF	TGTGCCACCAGCAGAGGGGTAGCGGGAGATCGGGAGACCCAGTACTTC
TRBV7-2	TRBJ2-7	TRBD1	few	CASSGTGVSYEQYF	TGTGCCAGCAGCGGGACAGGGGTTTCCTACGAGCAGTACTTC
TRBV29-1	TRBJ2-1	.	few	CSVALATPDEQFF	TGCAGCGTTGCCCTAGCCACACCCGATGAGCAGTTCTTC
TRBV15	TRBJ2-5	TRBD1	few	CATSTKTGSGETQYF	TGTGCCACCAGCACCAAGACAGGGTCAGGGGAGACCCAGTACTTC
TRBV7-9	TRBJ1-1	.	once	CASSLTGFMNTEAFF	TGTGCCAGCAGCCTTACAGGGTTCATGAACACTGAAGCTTTCTTT
TRBV23-1	TRBJ2-1	TRBD1	few	CASTRIKGQQVFCSYNEQFF	TGCGCCAGCACGCGTATCAAGGGACAGCAAGTTTTTTGCTCCTACAATGAGCAGTTCTTC
TRBV29-1	TRBJ2-3	.	.	CSGHYTDTQYF	TGCAGCGGCCACTATACAGATACGCAGTATTTT
TRBV5-1	TRBJ2-7	.	few	CASSLEGYEQYF	TGCGCCAGCAGCTTGGAGGGGTACGAGCAGTACTTC
TRBV6-5	TRBJ2-6	.	.	CASSAGHSGANVLTF	TGTGCCAGCAGTGCAGGGCACTCTGGGGCCAACGTCCTGACTTTC
TRBV7-3	TRBJ2-1	.	.	CASSLVRGKNNEQFF	TGTGCCAGCAGCTTAGTGAGGGGAAAGAACAATGAGCAGTTCTTC
TRBV29-1	TRBJ2-1	.	few	CSVARSSYNEQFF	TGCAGCGTTGCCCGAAGCTCCTACAATGAGCAGTTCTTC